This TCR beta chain is from a study of blood T cell repertoires in COVID-19. For the study at large: There were acute and convalescent COVID-19 samples, and they came from the United States, Italy and Spain.

The table came from immunoSEQ multiplex PCR; TCRdb's copy has only in-frame clones and leaves some out. Among 300,000 or so clones listed, about nine tenths were seen once. Germline assignment: CDR1 SGDLS and CDR2 YYNGEE. With 4 bases clipped from V and 5 bases from J, the junction kept 9 bases outside the gene matches. The CDR3 is 16 amino acids. Cohort assignment relied on participant-reported clinical history. The study counted Cohort 3 donors as recovered given two negative PCRs, clearance, or symptom resolution. The TCR was taken from a woman aged 18-29 years who had recovered from COVID-19. Sequenced sample: PBMCs or T cells enriched from blood (not recorded which). The gene calls are TRBV9 and TRBJ1-5, with 10 bases identical to TRBD1. The CDR3: CASSPGGQGNHQPQHF. Here the CDR3 DNA reads TGTGCCAGCAGCCCAGGGGGACAGGGGAACCATCAGCCCCAGCATTTT.